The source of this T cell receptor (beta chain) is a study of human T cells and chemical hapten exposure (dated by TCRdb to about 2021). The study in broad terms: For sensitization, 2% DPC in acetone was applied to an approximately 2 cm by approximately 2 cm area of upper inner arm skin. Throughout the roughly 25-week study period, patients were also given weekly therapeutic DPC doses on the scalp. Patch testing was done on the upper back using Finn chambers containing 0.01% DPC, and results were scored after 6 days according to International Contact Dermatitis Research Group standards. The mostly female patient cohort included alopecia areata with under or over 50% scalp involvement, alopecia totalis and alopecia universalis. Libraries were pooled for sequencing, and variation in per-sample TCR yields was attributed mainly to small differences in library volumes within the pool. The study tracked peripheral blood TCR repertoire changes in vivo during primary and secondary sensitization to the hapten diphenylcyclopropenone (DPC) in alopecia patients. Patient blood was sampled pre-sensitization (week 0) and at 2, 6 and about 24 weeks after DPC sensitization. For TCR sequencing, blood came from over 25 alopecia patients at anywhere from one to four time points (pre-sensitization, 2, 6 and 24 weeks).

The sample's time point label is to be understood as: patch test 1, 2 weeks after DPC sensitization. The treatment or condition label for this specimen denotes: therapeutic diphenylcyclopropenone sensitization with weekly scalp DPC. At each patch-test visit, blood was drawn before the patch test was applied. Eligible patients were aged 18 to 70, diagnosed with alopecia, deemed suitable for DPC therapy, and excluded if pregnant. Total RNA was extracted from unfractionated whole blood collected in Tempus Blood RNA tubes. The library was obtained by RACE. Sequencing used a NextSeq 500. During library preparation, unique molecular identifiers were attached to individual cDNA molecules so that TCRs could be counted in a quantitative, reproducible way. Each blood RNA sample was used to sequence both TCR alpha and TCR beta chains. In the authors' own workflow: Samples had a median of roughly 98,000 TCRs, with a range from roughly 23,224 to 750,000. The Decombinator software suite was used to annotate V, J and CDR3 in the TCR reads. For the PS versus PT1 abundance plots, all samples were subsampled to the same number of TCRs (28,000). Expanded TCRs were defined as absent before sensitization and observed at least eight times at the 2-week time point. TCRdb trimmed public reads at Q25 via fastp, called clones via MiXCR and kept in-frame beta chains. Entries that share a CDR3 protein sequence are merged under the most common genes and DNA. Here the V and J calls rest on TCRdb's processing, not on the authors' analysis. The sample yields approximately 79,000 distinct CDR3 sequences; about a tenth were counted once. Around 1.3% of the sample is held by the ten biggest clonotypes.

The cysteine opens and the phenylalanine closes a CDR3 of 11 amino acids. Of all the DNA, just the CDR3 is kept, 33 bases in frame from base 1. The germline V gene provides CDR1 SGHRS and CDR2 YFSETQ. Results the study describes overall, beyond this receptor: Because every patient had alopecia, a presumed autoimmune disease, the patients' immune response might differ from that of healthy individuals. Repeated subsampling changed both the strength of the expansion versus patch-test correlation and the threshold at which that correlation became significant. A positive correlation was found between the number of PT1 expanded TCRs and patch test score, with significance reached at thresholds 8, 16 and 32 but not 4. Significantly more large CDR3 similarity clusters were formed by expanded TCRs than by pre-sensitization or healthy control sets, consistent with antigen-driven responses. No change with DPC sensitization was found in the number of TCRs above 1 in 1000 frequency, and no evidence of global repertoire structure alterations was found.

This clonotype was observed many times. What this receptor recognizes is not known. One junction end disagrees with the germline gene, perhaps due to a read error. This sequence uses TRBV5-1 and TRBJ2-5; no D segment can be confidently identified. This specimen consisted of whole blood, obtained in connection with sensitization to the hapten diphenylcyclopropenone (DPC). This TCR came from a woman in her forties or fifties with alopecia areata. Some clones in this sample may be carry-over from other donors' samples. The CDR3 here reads CASSLEETQYF. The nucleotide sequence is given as TGTGCCAGCAGCTTAGAAGAGACCCAGTACTTC.